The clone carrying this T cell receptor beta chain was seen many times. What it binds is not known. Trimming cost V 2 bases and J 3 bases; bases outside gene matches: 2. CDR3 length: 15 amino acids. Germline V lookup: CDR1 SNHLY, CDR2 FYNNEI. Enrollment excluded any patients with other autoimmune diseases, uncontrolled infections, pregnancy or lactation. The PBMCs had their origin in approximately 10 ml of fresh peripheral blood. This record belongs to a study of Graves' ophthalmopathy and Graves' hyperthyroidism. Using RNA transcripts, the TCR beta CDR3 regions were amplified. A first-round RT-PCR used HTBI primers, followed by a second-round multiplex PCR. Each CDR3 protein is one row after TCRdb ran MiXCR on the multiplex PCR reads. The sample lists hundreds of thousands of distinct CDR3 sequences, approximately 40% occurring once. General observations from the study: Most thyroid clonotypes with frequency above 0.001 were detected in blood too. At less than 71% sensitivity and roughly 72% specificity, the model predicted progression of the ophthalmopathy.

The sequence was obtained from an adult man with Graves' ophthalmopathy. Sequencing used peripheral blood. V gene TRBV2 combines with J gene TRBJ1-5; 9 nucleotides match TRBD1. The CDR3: CASSERTGDNQPQHF. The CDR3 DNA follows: TGTGCCAGCAGTGAAAGGACAGGGGACAATCAGCCCCAGCATTTT.